The clone carrying this TCR beta chain was counted a few times. What it binds is not known. These data are taken from a study of T cells in Graves' hyperthyroidism and ophthalmopathy. Study findings and constraints: Most clonotypes expanded in thyroid above 0.001 were likewise present in blood.

Germline V gives CDR1 LGHDT, CDR2 YNNKEL (reference sequence). The germline V and J ends were trimmed by 4 bases and 2 bases, with 24 bases remaining between them. The CDR3 contains 18 residues. Amplified regions were TCR beta CDR3 sequences from RNA transcripts. An initial round of RT-PCR targeting the TCR CDR3 relied on the HTBI primer set. TCRdb passed the multiplex PCR reads through MiXCR, listing each CDR3 protein once. This table holds around 690,000 distinct CDR3 sequences, around 20% found once. Diagnoses used clinical symptoms, serum thyroxine and TRAb, thyroid ultrasound and orbital computed tomography.

The chain joins TRBV3-1 to TRBJ2-7; D possibly matches TRBD1 or TRBD2 (6 bases each). The TCR originated in a man aged 30-40 years with Graves' ophthalmopathy. Sequencing was carried out using blood. CDR3 sequence: CASSRTGPGAERAYEQYF. CDR3 coding DNA: TGTGCCAGCAGCCGAACAGGCCCGGGGGCGGAAAGGGCCTACGAGCAGTACTTC.